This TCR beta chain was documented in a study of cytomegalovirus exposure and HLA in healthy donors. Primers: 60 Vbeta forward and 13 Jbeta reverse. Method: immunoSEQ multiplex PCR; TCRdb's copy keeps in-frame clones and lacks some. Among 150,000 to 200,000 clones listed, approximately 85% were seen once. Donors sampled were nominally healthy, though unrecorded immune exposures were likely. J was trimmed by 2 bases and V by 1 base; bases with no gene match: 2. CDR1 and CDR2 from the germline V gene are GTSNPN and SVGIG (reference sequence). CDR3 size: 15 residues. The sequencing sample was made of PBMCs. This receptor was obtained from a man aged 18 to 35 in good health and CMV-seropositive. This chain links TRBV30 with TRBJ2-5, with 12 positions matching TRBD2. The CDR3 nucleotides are TGTGCCTGGAGTGATGGACTAGCGGGGCAAGAGACCCAGTACTTC. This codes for CAWSDGLAGQETQYF.